The 7 T cell receptor beta chains below were found in one sample sequenced in a study of CD8 T cells in Susac syndrome (dated by TCRdb to about 2019). Libraries were made using the immunoSEQ multiplex PCR assay. RNA was extracted with the RNeasy kit and about 0.5 to 1 ug was reverse transcribed using random hexamers. In-frame beta chains were kept once TCRdb had trimmed the public reads at Q25 with fastp and called clones with MiXCR. Here each entry gathers all rows of one CDR3 protein and keeps the most common genes and DNA. This sample lists 250,000 to 300,000 distinct CDR3 sequences; 70% to 90% were detected once. Around 0.22% of the sample belongs to the ten largest clones. The sequencing input was CD8+ T cells from PBMCs. These receptors came from a human donor with multiple sclerosis.

The chain employs TRBV3-1 and TRBJ1-6, with D unclear. The V gene's germline CDR1 is LGHDT and CDR2 YNNKEL (reference sequence). The CDR3 has 13 amino acids. Deletions cut 0 bases from V and 11 bases from J, with 8 bases between. The CDR3 region has the DNA TGTGCCAGCAGCCAAGATCGAACGACACCCCTCCACTTT. Translation gives CASSQDRTTPLHF.

V is TRBV7-9 and J is TRBJ1-4; no firm D call. Germline V gene lookup returns CDR1 SEHNR and CDR2 FQNEAQ (reference sequence). This CDR3 contains 16 residues. V was clipped by 5 bases and J by 0 bases, with 13 bases between them. The CDR3: CASSRGNGATNEKLFF. The CDR3, as DNA: TGTGCCAGCAGCCGAGGGAATGGAGCAACTAATGAAAAACTGTTTTTT.

The chain combines TRBV28 with TRBJ1-4, with D maybe TRBD1 (5 bases). This CDR3 region has 16 residues. Trimming shortened V by 6 bases and J by 8 bases, and 22 bases separated the two germline ends. Germline V lookup: CDR1 MDHEN, CDR2 SYDVKM. In DNA form, the CDR3 reads TGTGCCAGCAGACTTGATGACGGTGGGGGAACCGAAAAACTGTTTTTT. Translated: CASRLDDGGGTEKLFF.

The rearrangement links TRBV28 to TRBJ2-1; 7 bases line up with TRBD1. J gave up 2 bases and V 5 bases, and 6 bases lay outside the gene matches. The CDR3 has 15 residues. Germline V gene lookup returns CDR1 MDHEN and CDR2 SYDVKM. The CDR3 bases are TGTGCCAGCAGTCCGACAGGGATTACCTACAATGAGCAGTTCTTC. Translation gives CASSPTGITYNEQFF. Complete variable domain (other parts from reference TRBV28 and TRBJ2-1): DVKVTQSSRYLVKRTGEKVFLECVQDMDHENMFWYRQDPGLGLRLIYFSYDVKMKEKGDIPEGYSVSREKKERFSLILESASTNQTSMYLCASSPTGITYNEQFFGPGTRLTVL.

In DNA form, the CDR3 reads TGCGCCAGCAGGTCGCCCCCAGCGGGATTCACAGATACGCAGTATTTT. It codes for CASRSPPAGFTDTQYF. This chain joins TRBV5-1 and TRBJ2-3; 7 nucleotides agree with TRBD2. Germline CDR1 SGHRS, CDR2 YFSETQ. The trim removed 5 bases at V and 2 bases at J, leaving 11 bases unmatched. CDR3 size: 16 residues.

The count of this clonotype is one. CDR3 nucleotide sequence: TGCAGCGTTGAAGTGACCGTTTACGAGCAGTACTTC. Amino acid sequence: CSVEVTVYEQYF. This sequence joins TRBV29-1 and TRBJ2-7, with no clear D. CDR3 size: 12 residues. Germline V CDR1 and CDR2: SQVTM, ANQGSEA. Deletions cut 1 base from V and 4 bases from J, with 8 bases between.

The V and J genes are TRBV7-9 and TRBJ2-7, with D possibly matching TRBD1 (6 bases). The CDR3 has 15 amino acids. Per germline, CDR1 SEHNR and CDR2 FQNEAQ (reference sequence). Trimming removed 4 bases at V and 1 base at J, with 14 bases between. The CDR3: CASSYTGIGSYEQYF. The CDR3 DNA reads as TGTGCCAGCAGCTACACAGGGATAGGGTCCTACGAGCAGTACTTC. The complete variable domain, with remaining parts taken from reference TRBV7-9 and TRBJ2-7, reads DTGVSQNPRHKITKRGQNVTFRCDPISEHNRLYWYRQTLGQGPEFLTYFQNEAQLEKSRLLSDRFSAERPKGSFSTLEIQRTEQGDSAMYLCASSYTGIGSYEQYFGPGTRLTVT.